A selection of T cell receptor beta chains follows, all from one sample in a study of PD-1 blockade in classical Hodgkin lymphoma. Libraries were prepared by immunoSEQ multiplex PCR; TCRdb keeps only in-frame clonotypes and omits some of them. The sample carries about 100,000 clones, around 89% recorded once. Sequenced material: peripheral blood mononuclear cells (PBMCs), taken before the second cycle of nivolumab. All receptors come from a human donor with classical Hodgkin lymphoma. The CDR3 runs from the conserved cysteine through the conserved F or W. A D gene is named only where the DNA matches it firmly. Part of the rows lack a size; the others show once, few, many or a class for expanded clones.

clone_size d_call j_call v_call cdr3_aa cdr3_nt
few TRBD1 TRBJ1-4 TRBV27 CASSLGTGGSEKLFF TGTGCCAGCAGTTTAGGGACAGGGGGAAGTGAAAAACTGTTTTTT
once - TRBJ2-7 TRBV15 CATSRDSLAYEQYF TGTGCCACCAGCAGAGATAGTCTAGCCTACGAGCAGTACTTC
few - TRBJ1-2 TRBV7-2 CASSPSGRGYTF TGTGCCAGCAGCCCTTCCGGGCGCGGCTACACCTTC
- - TRBJ2-2 TRBV11-2 CASSLDRITGELFF TGTGCCAGCAGCTTGGACAGAATAACCGGGGAGCTGTTTTTT
- - TRBJ1-2 TRBV14 CASSPGAGNHGYTF TGTGCCAGCAGCCCTGGGGCGGGGAACCATGGCTACACCTTC
- TRBD2 TRBJ2-7 TRBV5-6 CASSLGLAEYEQYF TGTGCCAGCAGCTTGGGCCTAGCGGAGTACGAGCAGTACTTC
- TRBD1 TRBJ2-1 TRBV11-3 CASSFGTGASWNNEQFF TGTGCCAGCAGCTTCGGGACAGGGGCCTCTTGGAACAATGAGCAGTTCTTC
- TRBD1 TRBJ1-1 TRBV5-4 CASSPGWTGGSAEAFF TGTGCCAGCAGCCCGGGGTGGACAGGGGGGAGCGCTGAAGCTTTCTTT
- - TRBJ1-1 TRBV5-1 CASSFPSVNTEAFF TGCGCCAGCAGCTTTCCAAGTGTGAACACTGAAGCTTTCTTT
- - TRBJ2-2 TRBV28 CASRGPGWGGSGELFF TGTGCCAGCAGGGGACCCGGGTGGGGAGGATCCGGGGAGCTGTTTTTT
once - TRBJ2-2 TRBV2 CASRGGGLANTGELFF TGTGCCAGCAGGGGTGGTGGGCTGGCGAACACCGGGGAGCTGTTTTTT
- - TRBJ2-5 TRBV4-1 CASSQSDLSQETQYF TGCGCCAGCAGCCAATCGGACCTATCCCAAGAGACCCAGTACTTC
- - TRBJ2-5 TRBV30 CAWTVGWETQYF TGTGCCTGGACCGTGGGGTGGGAGACCCAGTACTTC
- TRBD1 TRBJ2-3 TRBV10-3 CAISEQGRDTQYF TGTGCCATCAGCGAACAGGGGCGAGATACGCAGTATTTT
- - TRBJ1-2 TRBV6-4 CASRSGFSGYTF TGTGCCAGCCGATCGGGGTTTAGCGGCTACACCTTC
- - TRBJ2-2 TRBV4-1 CASSQGHRADTGELFF TGCGCCAGCAGCCAAGGACACAGGGCAGACACCGGGGAGCTGTTTTTT
- - TRBJ2-1 TRBV5-6 CASSLGLAGKNEQFF TGTGCCAGCAGCTTGGGTCTAGCCGGTAAAAATGAGCAGTTCTTC
- - TRBJ2-7 TRBV13 CASSLGVSYEQYF TGTGCCAGCAGCTTAGGGGTCTCCTACGAGCAGTACTTC
- - TRBJ1-3 TRBV4-1 CASSQVHIPASSGNTIYF TGCGCCAGCAGCCAAGTCCATATCCCTGCGAGCTCTGGAAACACCATATATTTT
- - TRBJ2-7 TRBV19 CASSMGYEQYF TGTGCCAGTAGTATGGGGTACGAGCAGTACTTC
- TRBD1 TRBJ1-2 TRBV18 CASSPGQGADGYTF TGTGCCAGCTCACCGGGACAGGGGGCAGATGGCTACACCTTC
- TRBD2 TRBJ2-7 TRBV28 CASSLPAGRTYEQYF TGTGCCAGCAGTTTACCAGCGGGGAGAACCTACGAGCAGTACTTC
- - TRBJ2-3 TRBV7-7 CASSLGLSSTDTQYF TGTGCTAGCAGCTTAGGACTGTCTAGCACAGATACGCAGTATTTT
- - TRBJ1-2 TRBV15 CATSRKTGENYGYTF TGTGCCACCAGCAGGAAGACAGGAGAGAACTATGGCTACACCTTC
- TRBD1 TRBJ1-3 TRBV27 CASSPRDRGNTIYF TGTGCCAGCAGTCCTCGGGACAGAGGAAACACCATATATTTT
- TRBD2 TRBJ2-1 TRBV4-3 CASSQDRREGEQFF TGCGCCAGCAGCCAAGATCGGCGGGAGGGGGAGCAGTTCTTC
- - TRBJ2-3 TRBV4-2 CASSQYSTGTDTQYF TGTGCCAGCAGCCAATATTCGACCGGGACGGATACGCAGTATTTT
- - TRBJ2-5 TRBV19 CASSIGPRETQYF TGTGCCAGTAGTATCGGACCACGGGAGACCCAGTACTTC
- TRBD2 TRBJ2-5 TRBV5-1 CASSLAVRPPASGNSRETQYF TGCGCCAGCAGCTTGGCCGTTCGCCCACCAGCAAGCGGGAACAGTAGGGAGACCCAGTACTTC
once - TRBJ1-3 TRBV19 CASRPEAGREDTIYF TGTGCCAGTAGGCCGGAGGCCGGGCGGGAAGACACCATATATTTT
- - TRBJ2-3 TRBV7-2 CASSLLDLVSTDTQYF TGTGCCAGCAGCTTACTTGACTTGGTGAGCACAGATACGCAGTATTTT
- - TRBJ2-7 TRBV27 CASSLVGRVSHEQYF TGTGCCAGCAGTTTGGTTGGCAGGGTGTCCCACGAGCAGTACTTC
- - TRBJ1-4 TRBV7-2 CASSLAGAKHRKLFF TGTGCCAGCAGCTTAGCAGGGGCGAAGCACCGAAAACTGTTTTTT
- - TRBJ2-3 TRBV4-3 CASSQERGAADTQYF TGCGCCAGCAGCCAAGAACGAGGGGCTGCAGATACGCAGTATTTT
- - TRBJ2-1 TRBV28 CASSSLLSRAVLYNEQFF TGTGCCAGCAGTTCCTTATTGTCGCGGGCAGTACTCTACAATGAGCAGTTCTTC
- - TRBJ1-2 TRBV28 CASSFGTGFYGYTF TGTGCCAGCAGTTTCGGGACCGGATTCTATGGCTACACCTTC
- - TRBJ2-5 TRBV18 CASSPEETQYF TGTGCCAGCTCACCGGAAGAGACCCAGTACTTC
- TRBD1 TRBJ1-1 TRBV30 CAWARDRMGSGPTLNEAFF TGTGCCTGGGCCCGGGACAGGATGGGCTCAGGCCCAACTTTGAACGAAGCTTTCTTT
- - TRBJ1-1 TRBV28 CASRGYTEAFF TGTGCCAGCCGGGGTTACACTGAAGCTTTCTTT
- - TRBJ2-1 TRBV20-1 CSARVNEQFF TGCAGTGCTCGGGTAAATGAGCAGTTCTTC
- TRBD2 TRBJ2-7 TRBV6-1 CASSEAWLAGDEQYF TGTGCCAGCAGTGAAGCGTGGCTAGCGGGAGACGAGCAGTACTTC
- - TRBJ2-7 TRBV28 CASSSGTAPSYEQYF TGTGCCAGCAGTTCCGGGACGGCCCCCTCCTACGAGCAGTACTTC
- TRBD2 TRBJ2-7 TRBV27 CASSLSRLAGGPAYEQYF TGTGCCAGCAGTTTATCGAGGCTAGCGGGAGGACCTGCATACGAGCAGTACTTC
once TRBD2 TRBJ2-7 TRBV4-2 CASSQEFDSGGRPYEQYF TGTGCCAGCAGCCAAGAGTTTGATAGCGGCGGGAGGCCCTACGAGCAGTACTTC
- - TRBJ2-7 TRBV11-2 CASSPLVRDRTYEQYF TGTGCCAGCAGCCCTCTCGTAAGGGACCGCACCTACGAGCAGTACTTC
- - TRBJ2-7 TRBV5-6 CASAAWDGYEQYF TGTGCCAGCGCCGCGTGGGACGGCTACGAGCAGTACTTC
- - TRBJ2-3 TRBV7-9 CASSLPRDASTDTQYF TGTGCCAGCAGCTTACCGCGAGACGCTAGCACAGATACGCAGTATTTT
- TRBD2 TRBJ2-7 TRBV7-2 CASSPGGSGTFREQYF TGTGCCAGCAGCCCGGGAGGTAGCGGGACCTTTCGCGAGCAGTACTTC
- TRBD2 TRBJ2-1 TRBV5-4 CASSLLLASSYNEQFF TGTGCCAGCAGCTTGTTACTAGCGAGCTCCTACAATGAGCAGTTCTTC
- - TRBJ2-7 TRBV10-2 CASSVGGYEQYF TGCGCCAGCAGTGTGGGAGGTTACGAGCAGTACTTC
once - TRBJ1-5 TRBV6-6 CASSRSSQGGNQPQHF TGTGCCAGCAGTCGCTCCTCCCAGGGTGGCAATCAGCCCCAGCATTTT
- TRBD1 TRBJ1-1 TRBV6-6 CASSHNRGLSTEAFF TGTGCCAGCAGTCATAACAGGGGGCTGAGCACTGAAGCTTTCTTT
- - TRBJ2-3 TRBV6-5 CASSSLPGTDTQYF TGTGCCAGCAGCTCACTTCCCGGCACAGATACGCAGTATTTT
- TRBD2 TRBJ2-1 TRBV5-1 CASNTGTSGSDEQFF TGCGCCAGCAACACGGGGACTAGCGGGAGCGATGAGCAGTTCTTC